This TCR beta chain was identified in a study of blood T cell repertoires in COVID-19. Only in-frame clones appear in the TCRdb table, and some are missing; sequencing was by immunoSEQ multiplex PCR. Among 500,000 or so clones listed, around 87% were seen once. The CDR3 extends over 14 amino acids. V lost 3 bases and J lost 5, with 11 bases in between. The V gene's germline CDR1 is SGHNT and CDR2 YENEEA. This chain links TRBV11-3 with TRBJ2-1; D may be TRBD1 (6 bases). The sequenced material came from PBMCs or T cells enriched from blood (not recorded which). The receptor was derived from a young woman who had recovered from COVID-19. The chain's CDR3 is CASSLRGIDNEQFF. The CDR3 DNA sequence: TGTGCCAGCAGCTTGAGGGGGATCGACAATGAGCAGTTCTTC.